The next 9 T cell receptor beta chains were all read from a single sample in a study of cytomegalovirus exposure and HLA in healthy donors. In the PCR, 60 Vbeta and 13 Jbeta primers were used. The protocol was immunoSEQ multiplex PCR, while the TCRdb copy is restricted to in-frame clones and leaves out a portion. The sample has about 170,000 clones, roughly 80% seen once. Sequencing was done on a sample of PBMCs. Every receptor here comes from a man aged 25-45 years in good health and CMV-seropositive.

This chain connects TRBV11-2 to TRBJ1-6; TRBD1 matches at 10 bases. Germline-derived CDR1 and CDR2 are SGHAT and FQNNGV. V trimming: 3 bases; J trimming: 7 bases; junction bases outside the gene matches: 3. The CDR3 is 15 residues long. The CDR3 DNA is TGTGCCAGCAGCTTGACAGGGGGCAGGAATTCACCCCTCCACTTT. Protein: CASSLTGGRNSPLHF.

This clone was counted a single time. One junction end does not reproduce the germline sequence, and a read error may be involved. V and J are TRBV27 and TRBJ1-1; D not certain. Germline V lookup: CDR1 MNHEY, CDR2 SMNVEV (reference sequence). This CDR3 contains 15 residues. The CDR3 DNA is TGTGCCAGCAGTTCCGTACTCGTGATGAACGCTGAAGCTTTCTTT. It yields the protein CASSSVLVMNAEAFF.

The gene calls are TRBV27 and TRBJ2-7, with 9 bases matching TRBD2. Germline V gene sequence: CDR1 MNHEY, CDR2 SMNVEV (reference sequence). The ends lost 3 bases at V and 2 bases at J; junction bases unmatched: 5. The CDR3 runs to 15 residues. CDR3 DNA: TGTGCCAGCAGTTTCGGACTAGCGTTCACCTACGAGCAGTACTTC. It encodes CASSFGLAFTYEQYF.

V is TRBV2 and J is TRBJ2-7; 8 bases fit TRBD1. The CDR3 totals 16 residues. Losses at the gene ends were 6 bases for V and 5 bases for J; bases not matched to a gene: 15. The V gene's germline CDR1 is SNHLY and CDR2 FYNNEI. The CDR3 DNA reads as TGTGCCAGCAGGCTCCCGGACAGGGAAATAAGGGACGAGCAGTACTTC. As protein: CASRLPDREIRDEQYF.

The rearrangement uses TRBV27 and TRBJ1-6; 8 bases are a match to TRBD1. The germline gives CDR1 MNHEY, CDR2 SMNVEV (reference sequence). The J segment lost 5 bases and the V segment lost 8 bases, leaving 8 bases of the junction unmatched. The CDR3 contains 15 residues. The CDR3 loop is CASRRDRGDNSPLHF. Here the CDR3 DNA reads TGTGCCAGCCGGCGTGACAGGGGAGATAATTCACCCCTCCACTTT.

On this clone itself: The conserved phenylalanine or tryptophan normally closing the CDR3 is absent here, so this likely arose from a read error. CDR3: CASSGLSLYGEQYL. Here the CDR3 DNA reads TGTGCCAGCAGCGGACTGTCCCTCTACGGCGAGCAGTACCTC. This chain uses TRBV27 with TRBJ2-7; tentative D call: TRBD2 (5 bases). The CDR3 is made up of 14 amino acids. The V gene lost 6 bases and the J gene lost 6 bases, with 18 bases spanning the gap. The germline V gene encodes CDR1 MNHEY and CDR2 SMNVEV (reference sequence).

This clone has only one observation. J is TRBJ1-5 and V is TRBV30, with 9 bases aligning to TRBD1. The CDR3 is made up of 15 amino acids. Per germline, CDR1 GTSNPN and CDR2 SVGIG (reference sequence). V lost 3 bases, J lost 4 bases, and 7 bases stayed unmatched. CDR3 DNA sequence: TGTGCCTGGAGGAAGGGACAGGGATCGAATCAGCCCCAGCATTTT. It codes for CAWRKGQGSNQPQHF.

V gene TRBV19 combines with J gene TRBJ1-5, with 9 bases identical to TRBD1. There are 16 residues in the CDR3. Germline V gives CDR1 LNHDA, CDR2 SQIVND (reference sequence). V lost 5 bases, J lost 2 bases, and 7 bases stayed unmatched. CDR3 in amino acids: CASSALGQGGNQPQHF. DNA of the CDR3: TGTGCCAGTAGTGCACTGGGACAGGGTGGCAATCAGCCCCAGCATTTT.

The rearrangement links TRBV2 to TRBJ2-7; TRBD1 agrees at 7 bases. CDR1 is SNHLY and CDR2 is FYNNEI in the germline V gene. The ends lost 7 bases at V and 2 bases at J; junction bases unmatched: 11. The CDR3 is 15 amino acids. CDR3 sequence (DNA): TGTGCCAGCACCCATGAGGGGGCCGAGACCTACGAGCAGTACTTC. It translates to CASTHEGAETYEQYF.